The T cell receptor (beta chain) under discussion was sequenced for a study of cytomegalovirus exposure and HLA in healthy donors. Points from the study as a whole: A later analysis linked a missense variant in DCLRE1C to the trimming of TCR beta V and J genes. There were some V segments, including TRBV6-2 and TRBV6-3, excluded as indistinguishable.

In germline, CDR1 is SNHLY, CDR2 FYNNEI. V lost 4 bases and J lost 1, with 10 bases in between. This CDR3 is built from 14 residues. Points on this clone: Its specificity is not known.

PCR was performed using 60 Vbeta and 13 Jbeta primers. Assay used: immunoSEQ multiplex PCR; TCRdb lists only in-frame clones, some missing. The sample has more than 80,000 clones; around 76% are singletons. V usage is TRBV2 and J usage is TRBJ1-1, with D possibly being TRBD1 (5 bases). Sequencing was done on a sample of PBMCs. The source is an older woman in good health and CMV-seropositive. In DNA form, the CDR3 reads TGTGCCAGCAGTGTTCAGGGCCAGAACACTGAAGCTTTCTTT. Protein sequence: CASSVQGQNTEAFF.